This T cell receptor (beta chain) came from a study of blood T cell repertoires in COVID-19. Study at large: PBMCs, B-cell-depleted T cells, or T cells provided the cDNA or gDNA that made up the material.

As processed by the authors: By means of reference gene primer amplification, nucleated cell counts were estimated. Sequencing was performed with immunoSEQ multiplex PCR; in TCRdb, only in-frame clones are kept and a portion is missing. V and J calls and clone size come straight from that table; D and trimming were deduced from the DNA. This sample has approximately 100,000 clones, with more than 80% found just once. Per the germline V gene, CDR1 is SGHNT and CDR2 is YYREEE (reference sequence). CDR3 length: 15 residues. Between the trimmed V and J ends, which lost 2 bases and 0 bases, there was a span of 11 bases.

The sequencing sample was made of peripheral blood. The source of this sequence is a woman aged 60-70 years with acute or convalescent COVID-19. This rearrangement joins TRBV5-4 to TRBJ1-1, with a tentative D call TRBD1 (5 bases). CDR3 amino acids: CASSFSSGLNTEAFF. The DNA for the CDR3 is TGTGCCAGCAGCTTTTCCTCAGGGTTGAACACTGAAGCTTTCTTT.